This T cell receptor (beta chain) appears in the sequencing data of a study of blood T cells in healthy people across ages. V gave up 0 bases and J gave up 7 bases, with 16 bases separating them. CDR1 LGHNA and CDR2 YSLEER come from the germline V gene. CDR3 length: 16 amino acids. Alongside a J-beta primer mix, a sample-barcoded 5' primer served in a second PCR lasting roughly 7 to 12 cycles. Each cDNA molecule received a tag from a template-switch adaptor that had 12 random nucleotides. TCRdb called the 5' RACE reads again in MiXCR, with one record for every CDR3 protein. The profile covers 1.5 million to 2 million distinct CDR3 sequences, with about 50% appearing a single time and approximately 2.1% taken by the ten largest.

What was sequenced was blood. The sequence was collected from a woman aged 40 to 55 in good health. The genes are TRBV4-3 and TRBJ1-5; no clear D. CDR3 in amino acids: CASSQDLANGWQPQHF. CDR3 coding DNA: TGCGCCAGCAGCCAAGATCTGGCCAACGGGTGGCAGCCCCAGCATTTT.